This TCR beta chain was documented in a study of shared clonotypes between healthy human individuals. General study findings and limits: Naive subsets generally exceeded memory subsets in estimated richness.

All participating donors were Caucasian adults from Nashville, Tennessee. This CDR3 comprises 14 residues. CDR1 SGHTA and CDR2 FQGNSA come from the germline V gene. The V gene lost 6 bases and the J gene lost 2 bases, with 11 bases spanning the gap. Around 220 ng DNA, approximately 30,000 T cell genomes, went into each sorted-subset replicate PCR. In the original workflow: From ImmunoSEQ came sequences covering only the junction and carrying no quality scores, so filtering differed. Clones were read by immunoSEQ multiplex PCR, and TCRdb kept only the in-frame ones, dropping some. V and J calls plus clone size are reproduced from that table; the DNA served to infer D and trimming. The sample has approximately 2,300,000 clones; around 92% are singletons. With respect to this clone: Antigen: not known. Other DNA sequences of this sample code for an identical CDR3.

This chain connects TRBV7-2 to TRBJ1-5; possibly TRBD1 for D (5 bases). Material: naive CD4+ T cells from PBMCs. Subset indicated: CD45RA+ positively selected. This sequence was found in a man aged 18 to 30 in good health. Some clones in this sample may be carry-over from other donors' samples. The CDR3 bases are TGTGCCAGCAGTTATCTGGGGCGCAATCAGCCCCAGCATTTT. It codes for CASSYLGRNQPQHF.